This T cell receptor beta chain is from a study of TIL therapy for anti-PD-1-resistant metastatic lung cancer. Whole-study context: Half of patients were current or former smokers.

Points on this clone: Its cognate antigen is unknown.

Sequencing used immunoSEQ v3. The table came from immunoSEQ multiplex PCR; TCRdb's copy has only in-frame clones and leaves some out. The table shows some 90,000 clones, with roughly 65% occurring only once. Time point reported: pre-treatment sample, taken before nivolumab and TIL therapy. Pleural nodules or supraclavicular lymph nodes made up most of the excised metastases sampled. Broader study findings: TIL cultures after expansion showed higher clonality and lower diversity than baseline tumor (median roughly 6% vs 31%).

Germline V gene lookup returns CDR1 MNHEY and CDR2 SVGAGI. The V end lost 6 bases, the J end lost 12 bases, and 12 bases lay between the germline ends. There are 10 residues in the CDR3. The V call is TRBV6-5, the J call TRBJ2-7, with D hard to call. The sample in question was tumor tissue, obtained at baseline. The source is a person aged 25 to 85 with non-small cell lung cancer. The CDR3 DNA sequence: TGTGCCAGCAGCTTGGTCCGGGCGTACTTC. Its translation: CASSLVRAYF.